A single sample is the source of the 19 T cell receptor beta chains below, sequenced in a study of control samples from healthy donors and cancer patients. Generated by immunoSEQ multiplex PCR, the TCRdb table keeps only in-frame clones and is missing some. Found here are 150,000 to 200,000 clones, 91% of them singletons; the top ten hold about 1.6%. Material for sequencing was blood. The origin of the receptors is a woman in her 30s in good health.

The CDR3 here is CASSLGGGLQETQYF. The DNA for the CDR3 is TGTGCCAGCAGCTTAGGAGGGGGATTACAAGAGACCCAGTACTTC. The rearrangement uses TRBV7-9 and TRBJ2-5; perhaps TRBD1 as D (6 bases). The CDR3 has 15 residues. V dropped 1 base and J dropped 2 bases, with 11 bases sitting between them. Germline V CDR1 and CDR2: SEHNR, FQNEAQ (reference sequence).

As to this clone: Other DNA sequences in the sample encode the same CDR3. V and J are TRBV11-3 and TRBJ1-1; the match to TRBD1 covers 7 bases. The V segment lost 4 bases and the J segment 0 bases; nucleotides outside the gene matches: 2. CDR3 length: 14 residues. Germline V CDR1 and CDR2: SGHNT, YENEEA. Here the CDR3 DNA reads TGTGCCAGCAGCTCGGGACAGATGAACACTGAAGCTTTCTTT. This sequence encodes CASSSGQMNTEAFF.

With regard to this clone: Other DNA sequences from this sample encode an identical CDR3 as well. V usage is TRBV7-3 and J usage is TRBJ2-4; 7 bases fit TRBD2. The CDR3 runs 13 residues. J gave up 7 bases and V 2 bases, and 2 bases lay outside the gene matches. The V gene's germline CDR1 is SGHTA and CDR2 FQGTGA. In nucleotides, the CDR3 is TGTGCCAGCAGCTTAGGGGGGGGGAACATTCAGTACTTC. It specifies CASSLGGGNIQYF. The full variable domain, completed using reference TRBV7-3 and TRBJ2-4, is GAGVSQTPSNKVTEKGKYVELRCDPISGHTALYWYRQSLGQGPEFLIYFQGTGAADDSGLPNDRFFAVRPEGSVSTLKIQRTERGDSAVYLCASSLGGGNIQYFGAGTRLSVL.

This clone was seen just once. The V gene is TRBV11-1, the J gene TRBJ2-1; 8 bases map to TRBD2. This CDR3 has 16 amino acids. The V segment lost 3 bases and the J segment 6 bases; nucleotides outside the gene matches: 10. Germline V gene lookup returns CDR1 SGHAT and CDR2 FQDESV (reference sequence). CDR3 sequence (DNA): TGTGCCAGCAGCTTGATGCCGGGGGGGCCGGGCAATGAGCAGTTCTTC. The encoded protein is CASSLMPGGPGNEQFF.

The V and J genes are TRBV19 and TRBJ2-1; D is possibly TRBD2 (5 bases). CDR1 is LNHDA, CDR2 SQIVND, per germline (reference sequence). The CDR3 sequence is 15 residues long. Trimming left V 3 bases short and J 1 base short, with 10 bases between. This CDR3 is CASSIVRASYNEQFF. The CDR3 DNA is TGTGCCAGTAGTATTGTGAGGGCGTCCTACAATGAGCAGTTCTTC.

This clone has only one observation. This sequence joins TRBV25-1 and TRBJ1-2, with D hard to call. Trimming took off 1 base at V and 3 bases at J, with 9 bases between the two ends. Germline CDR1 MGHDK, CDR2 SYGVNS. This CDR3 region has 14 residues. CDR3 in amino acids: CASSEWGGHYGYTF. CDR3 bases: TGTGCCAGCAGTGAATGGGGAGGACACTATGGCTACACCTTC.

The CDR3 protein is CASWGSGTYNEQFF. The CDR3 nucleotides read TGCGCCAGCTGGGGGAGCGGGACTTACAATGAGCAGTTCTTC. The chain couples TRBV5-1 to TRBJ2-1, with TRBD2 matching over 7 bases. With V trimmed by 7 bases and J by 4 bases, 8 bases remained unmatched. The CDR3 totals 14 residues. CDR1 is SGHRS and CDR2 is YFSETQ in the germline V gene.

The chain couples TRBV4-1 to TRBJ1-1, with a tentative D call TRBD1 (6 bases). The CDR3 extends over 16 amino acids. Germline V gene lookup returns CDR1 MGHRA and CDR2 YSYEKL. With 4 bases removed from V and 1 base from J, the gap between germline ends came to 16 bases. This chain's CDR3 is CASSRAPGQPNTEAFF. CDR3 nucleotides: TGCGCCAGCAGCCGAGCCCCGGGACAACCGAACACTGAAGCTTTCTTT.

This chain links TRBV7-8 with TRBJ1-4; D remains unclear. Trimming took off 2 bases at V and 0 bases at J, with 10 bases between the two ends. This CDR3 region has 16 residues. Germline assignment: CDR1 SGHVS and CDR2 FQNEAQ. The CDR3 sequence is CASSLTVRATNEKLFF. The CDR3 DNA sequence: TGTGCCAGCAGCTTAACGGTCAGAGCAACTAATGAAAAACTGTTTTTT.

This chain links TRBV5-1 with TRBJ2-6, with D possibly being TRBD1 (5 bases). CDR3 size: 17 residues. Trimming removed 1 base at V and 0 bases at J, with 11 bases between. Germline assignment: CDR1 SGHRS and CDR2 YFSETQ. In DNA, the CDR3 is TGCGCCAGCAGCTTGACAGGATTATACTCTGGGGCCAACGTCCTGACTTTC. It yields the protein CASSLTGLYSGANVLTF.

The chain uses TRBV5-1 and TRBJ2-7, with a weak D call TRBD1 (6 bases). The CDR3 covers 14 residues. Germline values: CDR1 SGHRS, CDR2 YFSETQ. Between the trimmed V and J ends, which lost 1 base and 2 bases, there was a span of 10 bases. DNA of the CDR3: TGCGCCAGCAGCTTGTTACAGGGAACCTACGAGCAGTACTTC. Its protein product is CASSLLQGTYEQYF.

The rearrangement uses TRBV20-1 and TRBJ2-1; D ambiguous. Trimming cost V 3 bases and J 4 bases, with 4 bases left between them. The CDR3 extends over 11 amino acids. CDR1 DFQATT and CDR2 SNEGSKA come from the germline V gene (reference sequence). CDR3 loop: CSARKYNEQFF. The CDR3, as DNA: TGCAGTGCTAGGAAATACAATGAGCAGTTCTTC.

The J gene is TRBJ1-3, the V gene TRBV5-1; 10 bases align to TRBD1. The germline V gene has CDR1 SGHRS and CDR2 YFSETQ. This CDR3 comprises 16 residues. With V trimmed by 0 bases and J by 2 bases, 2 bases remained unmatched. This CDR3 reads CASSLAGTGAGNTIYF. The CDR3 coding sequence is TGCGCCAGCAGCTTGGCCGGGACAGGGGCTGGAAACACCATATATTTT.

The chain carries TRBV6-2 or TRBV6-3 and TRBJ1-5; perhaps TRBD1 as D (5 bases). From germline, CDR1 is MNHEY and CDR2 SVGEGT. Trimming pared 2 bases from V and 2 bases from J, leaving 13 bases between. The length of the CDR3 is 16 residues. The CDR3 DNA reads TGTGCCAGCAGTTACCGCCAGGGAGGGGGCAATCAGCCCCAGCATTTT. Protein: CASSYRQGGGNQPQHF.

This clone was picked up one time. V usage is TRBV5-5 and J usage is TRBJ1-6; weak D call: TRBD1 (6 bases). The CDR3 contains 16 residues. Trimming took 0 bases from V and 6 from J, leaving 13 bases between them. Germline CDR1 and CDR2: SGHKS and YYEKEE (reference sequence). This CDR3 is CASSLVTGYRNSPLHF. In DNA, the CDR3 is TGTGCCAGCAGCTTGGTAACAGGGTATCGTAATTCACCCCTCCACTTT. Looking up the rest from reference TRBV5-5 and TRBJ1-6 gives the full variable domain: DAGVTQSPTHLIKTRGQQVTLRCSPISGHKSVSWYQQVLGQGPQFIFQYYEKEERGRGNFPDRFSARQFPNYSSELNVNALLLGDSALYLCASSLVTGYRNSPLHFGNGTRLTVT.

The chain employs TRBV30 and TRBJ1-2, with 8 bases identical to TRBD1. This CDR3 region has 15 residues. Germline assignment: CDR1 GTSNPN and CDR2 SVGIG (reference sequence). The V segment lost 0 bases and the J segment 5 bases; nucleotides outside the gene matches: 8. Here the CDR3 reads CAWSVQGRGPYGYTF. The CDR3, as DNA: TGTGCCTGGAGTGTACAGGGCAGGGGGCCTTATGGCTACACCTTC.

J is TRBJ2-3 and V is TRBV5-5; D is unclear. Germline V gene sequence: CDR1 SGHKS, CDR2 YYEKEE (reference sequence). The CDR3 is made up of 11 amino acids. V was shortened by 2 bases and J by 4 bases, with 2 bases between the two germline ends. In nucleotides, the CDR3 is TGTGCCAGCAGCTTAGCAGATACGCAGTATTTT. As protein: CASSLADTQYF.

This chain links TRBV6-1 with TRBJ2-3, with 10 bases aligning to TRBD2. The CDR3 is 15 amino acids. Germline V CDR1 and CDR2: MNHNS, SASEGT. After removal of 0 bases from V and 4 bases from J, the junction contained 1 base not matched to a gene. The CDR3 bases are TGTGCCAGCAGTGAAGCGCTAGCGGGAGCAGATACGCAGTATTTT. The encoded protein is CASSEALAGADTQYF.

This chain uses TRBV5-8 with TRBJ1-1, with D maybe TRBD1 (5 bases). CDR1 is SGHTS and CDR2 is YDEGEE in the germline V gene. Deletions cut 0 bases from V and 2 bases from J, with 8 bases between. The CDR3 consists of 14 residues. The DNA of the CDR3 is TGTGCCAGCAGCTTGGGCCGGGACAACACTGAAGCTTTCTTT. Translated, it gives CASSLGRDNTEAFF.